This T cell receptor beta chain was captured in a study of CD8 T cells in ankylosing spondylitis. Between the trimmed V and J ends, which lost 1 base and 4 bases, there was a span of 13 bases. The CDR3 contains 15 residues. In the case of this clonotype: Its antigen is as yet unknown.

Molecular-barcoded quantitative 5'-RACE produced these TCR beta libraries. TCRdb reprocessed the 5' RACE reads via MiXCR and lists one record per CDR3 protein. The sample records about 540,000 distinct CDR3 sequences, more than 9.5% being singletons. Study-wide points: Researchers report that disease-linked clones proved CD8+ and relatively rare in peripheral blood. Enrichment of disease-linked clones was reportedly significant in matched ankylosing spondylitis synovial fluid. Seemingly characteristic of ankylosing spondylitis blood was a TCR beta motif consisting of under ten highly homologous variants. Reactive arthritis synovial fluid and blood were previously reported to contain some motif variants.

The chain uses TRBV12-3 or TRBV12-4 and TRBJ1-1; D is possibly TRBD1 (6 bases). The specimen was blood, either unsorted or a sorted T cell fraction (not recorded which). The sequence was collected from a male donor with ankylosing spondylitis. As DNA, the CDR3 is TGTGCCAGCAGTTTAGATGGGGGGGCAATCACTGAAGCTTTCTTT. Amino acids: CASSLDGGAITEAFF.